These 32 T cell receptor beta chains were sequenced from one sample in a study of cytomegalovirus exposure and HLA in healthy donors. Vbeta (60) and Jbeta (13) primers were used in the PCR. TCRdb's table, derived via immunoSEQ multiplex PCR, lists solely in-frame clones and lacks some. The data hold 180,000 or so clones, with more than 70% observed a single time. Sequencing was carried out using PBMCs. The receptors shown here come from a male donor in good health and CMV-seronegative.

The chain recombines TRBV2 with TRBJ2-5; D possibly corresponds to TRBD2 (5 bases). Germline V gives CDR1 SNHLY, CDR2 FYNNEI. V was pared by 11 bases and J by 5 bases, with 12 bases between. CDR3 length: 11 residues. CDR3 in DNA: TGTGCCGGGGAGACGGGTGAGACCCAGTACTTC. Protein sequence: CAGETGETQYF.

In its sample, this clone was seen once. The V gene is TRBV6-5, the J gene TRBJ2-2; tentative D call: TRBD2 (6 bases). Germline V CDR1 and CDR2: MNHEY, SVGAGI. This CDR3 has 15 amino acids. V was trimmed by 2 bases and J by 1 base, leaving 8 bases between them. This chain's CDR3 is CASSYGGGNTGELFF. In nucleotides, the CDR3 is TGTGCCAGCAGTTACGGGGGAGGGAACACCGGGGAGCTGTTTTTT.

This clone was seen a handful of times. This same CDR3 is encoded by further DNA sequences in the sample. The chain couples TRBV27 to TRBJ2-1; D call uncertain. The CDR3 loop spans 14 amino acids. Trimming cost V 6 bases and J 0 bases, with 9 bases left between them. Per the germline V gene, CDR1 is MNHEY and CDR2 is SMNVEV (reference sequence). The CDR3 coding sequence is TGTGCCAGCAGCCTGCTAAGCTCCTACAATGAGCAGTTCTTC. Translation: CASSLLSSYNEQFF.

This chain uses TRBV9 with TRBJ2-5; 9 bases match TRBD2. The germline V gene encodes CDR1 SGDLS and CDR2 YYNGEE. This CDR3 spans 15 amino acids. The junction had 1 base not matched to a gene; V was cut back by 0 bases and J by 1 base. The CDR3 spells CASSVGGGAQETQYF. The CDR3 coding sequence is TGTGCCAGCAGCGTAGGCGGGGGGGCCCAAGAGACCCAGTACTTC.

As for this clone: At one of its ends the junction is not consistent with the germline gene, which may arise from a read error. The chain carries TRBV10-3 and TRBJ1-4; possible D gene TRBD1, 5 bases. The germline V gene encodes CDR1 ENHRY and CDR2 SYGVKD. The CDR3 loop spans 14 amino acids. For the CDR3, the DNA is TGTGCCATCAGTGAGTCGAGGAGGGGTGAAAACCTGTTTTTT. Protein sequence: CAISESRRGENLFF.

The chain carries TRBV5-1 and TRBJ2-5; a possible D gene is TRBD1 (7 bases). Germline V gene sequence: CDR1 SGHRS, CDR2 YFSETQ. This CDR3 comprises 15 residues. Trimming stripped 0 bases from V and 4 bases from J, with 13 bases between. Here the CDR3 DNA reads TGCGCCAGCAGCTTGGAGGTCAGGGGGGCAGAGACCCAGTACTTC. This codes for CASSLEVRGAETQYF.

This sequence joins TRBV6-5 and TRBJ2-7; 7 bases are shared with TRBD1. This CDR3 is 13 amino acids long. Germline-derived CDR1 and CDR2 are MNHEY and SVGAGI. V was pared by 4 bases and J by 4 bases, with 4 bases of the junction left unmatched. CDR3 protein: CASSSPTGYEQYF. CDR3 in DNA: TGTGCCAGCAGTTCTCCGACAGGGTACGAGCAGTACTTC.

Concerning this clone: Compared with germline, one end of the junction differs, possibly owing to a read error. The chain is built from TRBV7-9 and TRBJ2-7; D perhaps matches TRBD2 (7 bases). The CDR3 runs to 16 residues. From germline, CDR1 is SEHNR and CDR2 FQNEAQ (reference sequence). The CDR3 here is CSSSLVRGAVSYEQYF. CDR3 sequence (DNA): TGTTCCAGCAGCTTAGTTCGGGGGGCCGTCTCCTACGAGCAGTACTTC.

V is TRBV7-2 and J is TRBJ2-1; 10 nucleotides match TRBD2. The germline CDR1 and CDR2 sequences are SGHTA and FQGNSA. The CDR3 runs to 16 residues. J lost 7 bases, V lost 0 bases, and 6 bases had no gene match. The CDR3 sequence is CASSLASGRGRNEQFF. CDR3 sequence (DNA): TGTGCCAGCAGCTTAGCGAGCGGGAGGGGTCGAAATGAGCAGTTCTTC.

V is TRBV6-1 and J is TRBJ2-3, with TRBD2 matching over 11 bases. Trimming took 3 bases from V and 4 from J; bases not matched to a gene: 6. Germline V gene lookup returns CDR1 MNHNS and CDR2 SASEGT. The CDR3 length is 16 residues. The CDR3 DNA sequence: TGTGCCAGCAGTGAGGAGCTAGCGGGGGGTCCAGATACGCAGTATTTT. This encodes CASSEELAGGPDTQYF.

V usage is TRBV6-5 and J usage is TRBJ2-7; D gene ambiguous. V lost 6 bases and J 2 bases, leaving 11 bases between the germline ends. Germline assignment: CDR1 MNHEY and CDR2 SVGAGI. The CDR3 totals 13 residues. CDR3 DNA sequence: TGTGCCAGCAGACCCATTGGGCCCTACGAGCAGTACTTC. This encodes CASRPIGPYEQYF.

This clone has only a few counts. This sequence joins TRBV29-1 and TRBJ1-2, with 12 nucleotides matching TRBD1. This CDR3 region has 12 residues. V dropped 6 bases and J dropped 12; count of bases not matched to a gene: 8. Per germline, CDR1 SQVTM and CDR2 ANQGSEA. CDR3 bases: TGCAGCGTCCTGGGACAGGGGGCCTTCCACACCTTC. Its protein product is CSVLGQGAFHTF.

This clone was seen a handful of times. The rearrangement links TRBV9 to TRBJ1-1; possibly TRBD1 for D (5 bases). The CDR3 runs 12 residues. Germline CDR1 reads SGDLS; CDR2 reads YYNGEE. Between the trimmed V and J ends, which lost 4 bases and 7 bases, there was a span of 11 bases. As DNA, the CDR3 is TGTGCCAGCAGCCCTTTAACAGGTGAAGCTTTCTTT. This encodes CASSPLTGEAFF.

The chain uses TRBV6-5 and TRBJ2-4; the D gene is possibly TRBD1 (6 bases). V dropped 6 bases and J dropped 4 bases, with 10 bases sitting between them. From germline, CDR1 is MNHEY and CDR2 SVGAGI. The CDR3 length is 13 residues. DNA of the CDR3: TGTGCCAGCAGCAGGGACACTAAAAACATTCAGTACTTC. This gives the protein CASSRDTKNIQYF.

The CDR3 DNA reads TGCGCCAGCAGCCCCCCCGGGACAGGCTCCTACGAGCAGTACTTC. As protein: CASSPPGTGSYEQYF. This chain links TRBV5-1 with TRBJ2-7, with 8 bases that match TRBD1. There are 15 residues in the CDR3. CDR1 SGHRS and CDR2 YFSETQ come from the germline V gene. Germline trimming cut 4 bases from V and 0 bases from J; bases unmatched to any gene: 6.

To note about this clone: At one boundary the junction diverges from the germline segment, which might be a read error. This chain uses TRBV7-9 with TRBJ2-7; TRBD2 agrees at 15 bases. Germline values: CDR1 SEHNR, CDR2 FQNEAQ (reference sequence). The CDR3 is 18 residues long. This CDR3 is CSSGTGTSGGLTVYEQYF. The CDR3, as DNA: TGTTCCAGCGGCACCGGGACTAGCGGGGGGTTAACGGTATACGAGCAGTACTTC.

The rearrangement links TRBV11-2 to TRBJ2-1; 10 bases match TRBD2. Unmatched junction bases numbered 7, after V lost 8 bases and J lost 3 bases. This CDR3 spans 15 amino acids. Germline CDR1 and CDR2: SGHAT and FQNNGV. The CDR3 DNA follows: TGTGCCAGCTCGGAGCGGGGGGGCAACTACAATGAGCAGTTCTTC. Amino acid sequence: CASSERGGNYNEQFF.

The chain couples TRBV18 to TRBJ1-4; D is ambiguous. Germline CDR1 and CDR2: KGHSH and LQKENI. With 0 bases removed from V and 7 bases from J, the gap between germline ends came to 12 bases. CDR3 length: 15 residues. The CDR3: CASSPPAGDGEKLFF. Written as DNA, the CDR3 is TGTGCCAGCTCACCACCGGCCGGGGATGGTGAAAAACTGTTTTTT.

The rearrangement joins TRBV7-9 to TRBJ2-1, with D maybe TRBD2 (5 bases). V lost 5 bases and J 4 bases, leaving 12 bases between the germline ends. The CDR3 sequence is 14 residues long. Germline V lookup: CDR1 SEHNR, CDR2 FQNEAQ (reference sequence). CDR3 amino acids: CASSLASTYNEQFF. CDR3 bases: TGTGCCAGCAGCCTGGCTAGCACTTACAATGAGCAGTTCTTC.

Concerning this clone itself: This specimen includes other DNA sequences encoding the same CDR3. This chain connects TRBV19 to TRBJ1-2; tentatively, D is TRBD1 (5 bases). The CDR3 is 13 residues long. Per the germline V gene, CDR1 is LNHDA and CDR2 is SQIVND (reference sequence). Between the trimmed V and J ends, which lost 5 bases and 2 bases, there was a span of 9 bases. The CDR3 reads CASSPTGNYGYTF. The DNA for the CDR3 is TGTGCCAGTAGTCCAACAGGAAACTATGGCTACACCTTC.

The chain has TRBV6-1 and TRBJ2-7, with 7 bases matching TRBD1. With V trimmed by 4 bases and J by 9 bases, 6 bases remained unmatched. Germline-derived CDR1 and CDR2 are MNHNS and SASEGT. The CDR3 consists of 12 residues. CDR3 sequence (DNA): TGTGCCAGCAGTGGACAGGGTTTGGCGCAGTACTTC. The encoded protein is CASSGQGLAQYF.

This chain joins TRBV2 and TRBJ1-1; 8 bases match TRBD1. Losses at the gene ends were 3 bases for V and 4 bases for J; bases not matched to a gene: 7. The CDR3 spans 15 residues. The germline gives CDR1 SNHLY, CDR2 FYNNEI. This chain's CDR3 is CASSDGQGPGTEAFF. The CDR3 coding sequence is TGTGCCAGCAGTGACGGACAGGGACCTGGCACTGAAGCTTTCTTT.

The J gene is TRBJ2-3, the V gene TRBV9; 12 positions agree with TRBD2. Germline-derived CDR1 and CDR2 are SGDLS and YYNGEE. This CDR3 has 18 residues. V lost 0 bases, J lost 4 bases, and 9 bases stayed unmatched. Written as DNA, the CDR3 is TGTGCCAGCAGCGTAGCTGGAGCTAGCGGGGGGGCGTCAGATACGCAGTATTTT. It specifies CASSVAGASGGASDTQYF.

This chain links TRBV6-5 with TRBJ1-6; D is unresolved. The CDR3 has 12 residues. Germline assignment: CDR1 MNHEY and CDR2 SVGAGI. V was trimmed by 1 base and J by 10 bases, leaving 5 bases between them. The CDR3 DNA is TGTGCCAGCAGTTACTGGGCGTCACCCCTCCACTTT. Translating it yields CASSYWASPLHF.

The V gene is TRBV18, the J gene TRBJ2-1, with D tentatively TRBD2 (6 bases). Germline CDR1 and CDR2: KGHSH and LQKENI. The CDR3 is 15 residues long. V lost 3 bases, J lost 3 bases, and 12 bases lay in between. The CDR3 DNA reads as TGTGCCAGCTCACCCCGGAGGGGTTTCTACAATGAGCAGTTCTTC. Its translation is CASSPRRGFYNEQFF.

The rearrangement links TRBV21-1 to TRBJ1-4. TRBV21-1 is annotated as a pseudogene. This CDR3 is 17 amino acids long. The CDR3 loop reads CASSKPLRSGGNEKLFF. CDR3 DNA sequence: TGTGCCAGCAGCAAACCCCTGCGGAGCGGGGGAAATGAAAAACTGTTTTTT.

The V and J genes are TRBV4-2 and TRBJ2-1; TRBD2 might be the D (5 bases). The length of the CDR3 is 15 residues. V was trimmed by 4 bases and J by 12 bases, leaving 22 bases between them. CDR1 is LGHNA, CDR2 YNFKEQ, per germline. CDR3 in DNA: TGTGCCAGCAGCCCAGCAAGCGGACCTCTCTACGGGCAGTTCTTC. Translated: CASSPASGPLYGQFF.

This chain uses TRBV10-3 with TRBJ1-2; D is perhaps TRBD1 (6 bases). There are 16 residues in the CDR3. Trimming stripped 0 bases from V and 7 bases from J, with 18 bases between. Germline lookup yields CDR1 ENHRY and CDR2 SYGVKD. The chain's CDR3 is CAISESEGGWYRGYTF. CDR3 coding DNA: TGTGCCATCAGTGAGTCTGAAGGGGGATGGTACCGTGGCTACACCTTC.

This rearrangement joins TRBV13 to TRBJ2-1; 10 bases agree with TRBD2. The CDR3 extends over 15 amino acids. Germline values: CDR1 PRHDT, CDR2 FYEKMQ (reference sequence). V was clipped by 8 bases and J by 8 bases; unmatched bases: 12. CDR3 DNA: TGTGCCAGCCACGGTCCCTCTAGCGGGAGCTATGAGCAGTTCTTC. It yields the protein CASHGPSSGSYEQFF.

This rearrangement joins TRBV5-5 to TRBJ1-4; D possibly corresponds to TRBD1 (6 bases). V lost 4 bases and J 8 bases, leaving 21 bases between the germline ends. Germline V lookup: CDR1 SGHKS, CDR2 YYEKEE (reference sequence). CDR3 length equals 16 residues. CDR3: CASSTGGLARGEKLFF. CDR3 in DNA: TGTGCCAGCAGCACGGGGGGTTTGGCAAGGGGGGAAAAACTGTTTTTT. Based on the CDR3 plus reference TRBV5-5 and TRBJ1-4, the full variable domain is DAGVTQSPTHLIKTRGQQVTLRCSPISGHKSVSWYQQVLGQGPQFIFQYYEKEERGRGNFPDRFSARQFPNYSSELNVNALLLGDSALYLCASSTGGLARGEKLFFGSGTQLSVL.

This chain uses TRBV7-7 with TRBJ2-7, with 9 bases matching TRBD1. Losses at the gene ends were 5 bases for V and 3 bases for J; bases not matched to a gene: 2. Germline V gene sequence: CDR1 SSHAT, CDR2 FNYEAQ (reference sequence). This CDR3 is built from 13 residues. The CDR3 sequence is CASSPDRGYEQYF. As DNA, the CDR3 is TGTGCCAGCAGCCCGGACAGGGGCTACGAGCAGTACTTC.

This clone was seen a handful of times. The rearrangement links TRBV4-1 to TRBJ1-1; no clear D gene. Germline values: CDR1 MGHRA, CDR2 YSYEKL. V lost 4 bases to trimming and J lost 0 bases, with 12 bases between them. CDR3 length: 15 amino acids. The CDR3 is CASSLSTNLNTEAFF. CDR3 nucleotides: TGCGCCAGCAGCCTATCGACAAACCTGAACACTGAAGCTTTCTTT.